Following are 6 T cell receptor beta chains from one sample sequenced in a study of response to subunit inactivated influenza vaccine. MiXCR, run by TCRdb on the RT-PCR reads, gives a single entry per CDR3 protein. Here the sample spans hundreds of thousands of distinct CDR3 sequences, about 15% being singletons. The input for sequencing was PBMCs from blood, taken approximately 15 days before vaccination. The source is a man aged 50-60 years who received an inactivated influenza vaccine.

This clonotype came up a few times. This chain links TRBV11-2 with TRBJ2-2, with 7 bases that match TRBD2. Trimming removed 5 bases from V and 1 base from J; junction bases left unmatched: 16. This CDR3 is 19 amino acids long. Germline V gene lookup returns CDR1 SGHAT and CDR2 FQNNGV. Here the CDR3 reads CASSPSGRVRLENTGELFF. CDR3 nucleotide sequence: TGTGCCAGCAGCCCCTCAGGGAGGGTTCGACTAGAGAACACCGGGGAGCTGTTTTTT.

The J gene is TRBJ1-5, the V gene TRBV20-1, with 7 nucleotides matching TRBD1. Germline assignment: CDR1 DFQATT and CDR2 SNEGSKA (reference sequence). V shed 3 bases, J shed 4 bases, and the junction held 6 bases outside the gene matches. This CDR3 region has 14 residues. CDR3 amino acids: CSAREGRGNQPQHF. The CDR3 DNA reads TGCAGTGCTAGGGAGGGCAGGGGGAATCAGCCCCAGCATTTT.

Many counts were recorded for this clonotype. CDR3 nucleotide sequence: TGCAGTGCCTTGGACAGTCCCCAGGCAGGCTACACCTTC. Translating gives CSALDSPQAGYTF. The chain joins TRBV20-1 to TRBJ1-2; possible D gene TRBD1, 6 bases. The CDR3 runs 13 residues. Between the trimmed V and J ends, which lost 6 bases and 8 bases, there was a span of 19 bases. Germline CDR1 is DFQATT and CDR2 is SNEGSKA (reference sequence).

The V gene is TRBV7-2, the J gene TRBJ2-7; D may match TRBD1 or TRBD2 (5 bases each). In germline, CDR1 is SGHTA, CDR2 FQGNSA. This CDR3 comprises 13 residues. V dropped 5 bases and J dropped 7 bases, with 15 bases sitting between them. CDR3 nucleotide sequence: TGTGCCAGCAGCGGGGACCGTGTTTCGGAGCAGTACTTC. As protein: CASSGDRVSEQYF.

The CDR3 region is CSATSPGKSTDTQYF. The CDR3, as DNA: TGCAGTGCTACGAGTCCCGGGAAAAGCACAGATACGCAGTATTTT. The V and J genes are TRBV20-1 and TRBJ2-3; a weak D match, TRBD2 (5 bases). The CDR3 length is 15 residues. Looked up from germline, CDR1 is DFQATT and CDR2 is SNEGSKA (reference sequence). With 4 bases removed from V and 0 bases from J, the gap between germline ends came to 14 bases.

The J gene is TRBJ2-7, the V gene TRBV12-3 or TRBV12-4, with a weak D call TRBD2 (5 bases). The CDR3 is made up of 13 amino acids. V lost 7 bases and J 6 bases, leaving 16 bases between the germline ends. The CDR3 sequence: CASTSYPGGEQYF. The CDR3, as DNA: TGTGCCAGCACCTCATACCCCGGAGGCGAGCAGTACTTC.